These 10 T cell receptor beta chains share one sample of origin, sequenced in a study of blood T cell repertoires in COVID-19. This table comes from immunoSEQ multiplex PCR, and its TCRdb copy is limited to in-frame clones, with some not included. The data show around 150,000 clones, with about 85% seen just once and 4% to 5% held by the top ten. Sequenced sample: peripheral blood. Source of these receptors: a woman aged 55-70 years with active or convalescent COVID-19.

The V call is TRBV10-3, the J call TRBJ2-2; 10 nucleotides agree with TRBD2. CDR3 length equals 13 residues. In germline, CDR1 is ENHRY, CDR2 SYGVKD. V shed 11 bases, J shed 3 bases, and the junction held 3 bases outside the gene matches. The CDR3 DNA reads TGTGCCGTTCTAGCGGGGGACACCGGGGAGCTGTTTTTT. Encoded protein: CAVLAGDTGELFF.

This clone has more than one count but fewer than ten. This chain connects TRBV18 to TRBJ1-1, with D possibly being TRBD1 (6 bases). Per germline, CDR1 KGHSH and CDR2 LQKENI. The CDR3 length is 16 residues. Trimming removed 6 bases at V and 0 bases at J, with 17 bases between. The CDR3 sequence: CASSPNPGAMNTEAFF. CDR3 bases: TGTGCCAGCTCTCCGAACCCAGGGGCGATGAACACTGAAGCTTTCTTT.

This sequence joins TRBV11-2 and TRBJ2-5; 11 bases are a match to TRBD2. This CDR3 has 17 residues. Germline lookup yields CDR1 SGHAT and CDR2 FQNNGV. Losses at the gene ends were 5 bases for V and 5 bases for J; bases not matched to a gene: 13. CDR3 bases: TGTGCCAGCAGCGAGGGAATAGCGGGGGGGCCTAGGGAGACCCAGTACTTC. This encodes CASSEGIAGGPRETQYF. Using reference TRBV11-2 and TRBJ2-5 for the parts outside the CDR3, the full variable domain is EAGVAQSPRYKIIEKRQSVAFWCNPISGHATLYWYQQILGQGPKLLIQFQNNGVVDDSQLPKDRFSAERLKGVDSTLKIQPAKLEDSAVYLCASSEGIAGGPRETQYFGPGTRLLVL.

The chain employs TRBV10-3 and TRBJ2-7, with TRBD1 matching over 10 bases. With 3 bases clipped from V and 2 bases from J, the junction kept 4 bases outside the gene matches. The CDR3 runs 15 residues. The germline gives CDR1 ENHRY, CDR2 SYGVKD. The CDR3 sequence is CAISEGTGATYEQYF. In DNA form, the CDR3 reads TGTGCCATCAGTGAAGGGACAGGGGCGACCTACGAGCAGTACTTC.

The CDR3: CATAHPGQGRNEQYF. CDR3 DNA sequence: TGTGCCACCGCGCATCCGGGACAGGGGAGGAACGAGCAGTACTTC. The gene calls are TRBV5-3 and TRBJ2-7, with 10 bases matching TRBD1. TRBV5-3 is marked as an open reading frame, function uncertain. The J segment lost 5 bases and the V segment lost 9 bases, leaving 14 bases of the junction unmatched. The CDR3 loop spans 15 amino acids.

In this sample, this clone turned up once. The chain joins TRBV7-3 to TRBJ2-2; D is possibly TRBD1 (7 bases). The V gene lost 3 bases and the J gene lost 7 bases, with 15 bases spanning the gap. CDR3 length equals 15 residues. Germline lookup yields CDR1 SGHTA and CDR2 FQGTGA. CDR3 loop: CASSFQGGAFGELFF. The CDR3 nucleotides are TGTGCCAGCAGCTTTCAGGGGGGCGCGTTCGGGGAGCTGTTTTTT.

A note on this clone: One end of the junction fails to match germline, which may point to a read error. The genes are TRBV6-1 and TRBJ1-1; tentative D call: TRBD1 (5 bases). The CDR3 runs to 13 residues. From germline, CDR1 is MNHNS and CDR2 SASEGT. The CDR3 sequence: CASSERSDSEVFF. As DNA, the CDR3 is TGTGCCAGCAGTGAACGAAGTGACAGTGAAGTTTTCTTT.

This chain uses TRBV2 with TRBJ1-4; TRBD1 matches 7 bases. CDR1 is SNHLY and CDR2 is FYNNEI in the germline V gene. The V and J ends lost 6 bases and 5 bases, in that order; junction bases with no gene match: 9. This CDR3 is 15 amino acids long. This chain's CDR3 is CASSLGGQSNEKLFF. CDR3 DNA sequence: TGTGCCAGCAGCCTTGGGGGACAGTCAAATGAAAAACTGTTTTTT.

The chain employs TRBV6-1 and TRBJ2-1, with D maybe TRBD2 (5 bases). Germline CDR1 is MNHNS and CDR2 is SASEGT. Trimming took 2 bases from V and 7 from J, leaving 24 bases between them. The CDR3 has 18 residues. CDR3 region: CASSESGLAIYSLNEQFF. CDR3 coding DNA: TGTGCCAGCAGTGAATCTGGGCTAGCTATCTACAGTCTGAATGAGCAGTTCTTC.

The chain uses TRBV5-1 and TRBJ2-1, with 7 bases lining up with TRBD1. Germline CDR1 and CDR2: SGHRS and YFSETQ. This CDR3 has 16 amino acids. The V gene end was trimmed by 4 bases and the J gene end by 2 bases; junction bases not matched to a gene: 9. The CDR3 DNA reads as TGCGCCAGCAGCCGCCAGGGGGAGATGACCTACAATGAGCAGTTCTTC. Translated, it gives CASSRQGEMTYNEQFF.